The present T cell receptor beta chain was sequenced within a study of shared clonotypes between healthy human individuals. Study-wide background: With ages of 18 to 49, the donors were a couple of women and a few men. CD4 naive and CD4 memory each took three plates per donor, while CD8 naive took two and CD8 memory one.

Trimming left V 2 bases short and J 1 base short, with 13 bases between. Germline V CDR1 and CDR2: SGHTS, YDEGEE. The CDR3 is 16 amino acids. Assay: immunoSEQ multiplex PCR; the TCRdb copy retains only in-frame clones and omits some. The data hold 2 million or so clones, with roughly 94% observed a single time. The TCR originated in a man aged 18-30 years in good health. The chain combines TRBV5-8 with TRBJ1-5, with no clear D. Source material: naive CD4+ T cells sorted from blood. The subset is: CD45RA+ positively selected. CDR3 protein: CASSFGRIRSNQPQHF. CDR3 nucleotide sequence: TGTGCCAGCAGCTTCGGACGGATTCGAAGCAATCAGCCCCAGCATTTT.